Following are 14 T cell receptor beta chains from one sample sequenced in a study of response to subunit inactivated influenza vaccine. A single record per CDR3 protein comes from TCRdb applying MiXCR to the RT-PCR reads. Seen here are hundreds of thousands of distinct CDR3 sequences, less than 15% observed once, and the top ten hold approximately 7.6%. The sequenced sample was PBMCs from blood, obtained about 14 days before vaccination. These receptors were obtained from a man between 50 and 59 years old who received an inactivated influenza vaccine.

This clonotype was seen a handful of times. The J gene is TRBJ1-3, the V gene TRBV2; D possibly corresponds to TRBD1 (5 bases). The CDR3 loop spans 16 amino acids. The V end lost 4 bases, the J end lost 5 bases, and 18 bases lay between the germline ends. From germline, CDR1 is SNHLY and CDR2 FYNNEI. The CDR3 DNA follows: TGTGCCAGCAGTGCGCGGCGGACATCGAGGAGAAACACCATATATTTT. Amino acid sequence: CASSARRTSRRNTIYF.

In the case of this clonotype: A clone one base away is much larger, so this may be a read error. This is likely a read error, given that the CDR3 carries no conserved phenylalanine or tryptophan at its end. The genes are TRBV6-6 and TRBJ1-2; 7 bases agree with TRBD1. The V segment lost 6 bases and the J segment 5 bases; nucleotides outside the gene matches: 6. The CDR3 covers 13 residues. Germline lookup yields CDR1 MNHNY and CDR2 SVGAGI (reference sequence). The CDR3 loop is CASRQGQAYGYTI. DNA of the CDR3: TGTGCCAGCAGACAAGGACAGGCTTATGGCTACACCATC.

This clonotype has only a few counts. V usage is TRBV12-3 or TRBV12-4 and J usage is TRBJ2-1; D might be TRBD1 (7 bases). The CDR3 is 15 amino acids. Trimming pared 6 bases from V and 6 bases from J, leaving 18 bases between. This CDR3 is CASRSRDSLSNEQFF. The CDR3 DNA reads TGTGCCAGCAGGTCGCGGGACAGTCTAAGCAATGAGCAGTTCTTC.

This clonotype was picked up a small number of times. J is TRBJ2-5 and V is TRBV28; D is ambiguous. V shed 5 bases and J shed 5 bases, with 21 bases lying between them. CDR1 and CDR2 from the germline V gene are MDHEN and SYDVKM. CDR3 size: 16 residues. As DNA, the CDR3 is TGTGCCAGCAGTACCGTTCAGGTTTCCTTCGTGGAGACCCAGTACTTC. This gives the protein CASSTVQVSFVETQYF. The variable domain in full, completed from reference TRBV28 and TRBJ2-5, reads DVKVTQSSRYLVKRTGEKVFLECVQDMDHENMFWYRQDPGLGLRLIYFSYDVKMKEKGDIPEGYSVSREKKERFSLILESASTNQTSMYLCASSTVQVSFVETQYFGPGTRLLVL.

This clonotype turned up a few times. CDR3: CASSPFPGTENAYEQYF. CDR3 DNA sequence: TGTGCCAGCAGCCCGTTCCCGGGGACAGAGAACGCCTACGAGCAGTACTTC. The chain employs TRBV7-6 and TRBJ2-7; 7 nucleotides align to TRBD1. Germline V gene lookup returns CDR1 SGHVS and CDR2 FNYEAQ. The CDR3 covers 17 residues. J was trimmed by 2 bases and V by 5 bases; bases with no gene match: 15. The whole variable domain, filled in from reference TRBV7-6 and TRBJ2-7, reads GAGVSQSPRYKVTKRGQDVALRCDPISGHVSLYWYRQALGQGPEFLTYFNYEAQQDKSGLPNDRFSAERPEGSISTLTIQRTEQRDSAMYRCASSPFPGTENAYEQYFGPGTRLTVT.

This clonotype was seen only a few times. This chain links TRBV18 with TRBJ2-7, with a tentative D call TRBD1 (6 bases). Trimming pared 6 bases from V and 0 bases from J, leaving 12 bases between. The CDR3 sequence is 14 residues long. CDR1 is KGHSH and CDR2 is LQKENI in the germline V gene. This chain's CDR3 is CASSTDSYSYEQYF. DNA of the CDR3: TGTGCCAGCTCTACGGACAGTTACTCCTACGAGCAGTACTTC.

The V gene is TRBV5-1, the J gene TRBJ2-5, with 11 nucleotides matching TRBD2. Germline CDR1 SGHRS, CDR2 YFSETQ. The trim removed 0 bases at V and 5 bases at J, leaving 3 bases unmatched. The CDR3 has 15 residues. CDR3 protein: CASSLEASGRETQYF. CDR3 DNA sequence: TGCGCCAGCAGCTTGGAGGCTAGCGGGAGGGAGACCCAGTACTTC. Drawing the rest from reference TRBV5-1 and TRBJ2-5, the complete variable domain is KAGVTQTPRYLIKTRGQQVTLSCSPISGHRSVSWYQQTPGQGLQFLFEYFSETQRNKGNFPGRFSGRQFSNSRSEMNVSTLELGDSALYLCASSLEASGRETQYFGPGTRLLVL.

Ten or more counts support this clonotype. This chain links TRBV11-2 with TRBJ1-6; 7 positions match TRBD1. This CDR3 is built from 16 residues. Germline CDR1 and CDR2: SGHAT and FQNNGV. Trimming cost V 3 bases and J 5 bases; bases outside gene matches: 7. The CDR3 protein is CASSLVLQGNNSPLHF. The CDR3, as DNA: TGTGCCAGCAGCTTGGTGTTACAGGGGAATAATTCACCCCTCCACTTT.

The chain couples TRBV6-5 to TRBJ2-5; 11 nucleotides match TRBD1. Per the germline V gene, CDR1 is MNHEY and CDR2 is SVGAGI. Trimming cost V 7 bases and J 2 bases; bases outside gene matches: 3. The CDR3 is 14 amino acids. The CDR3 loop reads CASTWDRGQETQYF. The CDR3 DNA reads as TGTGCCAGCACTTGGGACAGGGGGCAAGAGACCCAGTACTTC.

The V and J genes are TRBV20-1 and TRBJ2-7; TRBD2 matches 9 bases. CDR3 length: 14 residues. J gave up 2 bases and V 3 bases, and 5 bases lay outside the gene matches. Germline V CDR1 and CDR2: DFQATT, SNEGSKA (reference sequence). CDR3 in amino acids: CSASRLADTYEQYF. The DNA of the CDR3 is TGCAGTGCTAGTCGACTAGCGGACACCTACGAGCAGTACTTC.

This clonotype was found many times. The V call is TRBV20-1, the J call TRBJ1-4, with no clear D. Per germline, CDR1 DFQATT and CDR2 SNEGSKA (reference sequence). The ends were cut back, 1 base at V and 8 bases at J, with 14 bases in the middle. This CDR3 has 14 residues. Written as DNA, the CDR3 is TGCAGTGCTAGAGGACCTTTCTCGGTGGAAAAACTGTTTTTT. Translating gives CSARGPFSVEKLFF.

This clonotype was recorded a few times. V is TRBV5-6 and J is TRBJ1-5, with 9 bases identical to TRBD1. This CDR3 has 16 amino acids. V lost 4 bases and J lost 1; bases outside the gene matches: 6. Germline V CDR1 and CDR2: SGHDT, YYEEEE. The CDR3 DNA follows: TGTGCCAGCAGCAAAGGGACAGGGAGGAGCAATCAGCCCCAGCATTTT. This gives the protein CASSKGTGRSNQPQHF.

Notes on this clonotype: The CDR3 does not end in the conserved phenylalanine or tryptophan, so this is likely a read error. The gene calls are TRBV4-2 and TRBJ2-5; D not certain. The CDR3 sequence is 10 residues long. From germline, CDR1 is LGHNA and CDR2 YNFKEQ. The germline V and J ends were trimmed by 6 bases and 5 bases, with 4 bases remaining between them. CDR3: CASRMETQYV. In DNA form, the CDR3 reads TGTGCCAGCAGAATGGAGACCCAGTACGTC.

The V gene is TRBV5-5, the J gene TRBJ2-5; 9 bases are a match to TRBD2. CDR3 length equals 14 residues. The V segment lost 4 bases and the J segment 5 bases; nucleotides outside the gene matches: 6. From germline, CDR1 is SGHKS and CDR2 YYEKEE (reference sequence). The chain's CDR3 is CASSVAGAQETQYF. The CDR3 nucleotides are TGTGCCAGCAGCGTAGCGGGAGCTCAGGAGACCCAGTACTTC.